A single sample is the source of the 15 T cell receptor beta chains below, sequenced in a study of T-cell reconstitution after alpha-beta-depleted transplantation in children. During its preparation, the TCRbeta library received unique molecular identifiers. TCRdb independently ran MiXCR on the PCR reads; one entry per CDR3 protein. The table lists about 200,000 distinct CDR3 sequences, about 7% of them singletons, with just over 5.5% in the top ten. Specimen: PBMCs, collected before TCRalphabeta/CD19-depleted stem cell transplant. The receptor set was obtained from a boy aged 2 to 10 with acute lymphoblastic leukemia, due to receive a stem cell transplant.

This clonotype was detected many times. The rearrangement uses TRBV2 and TRBJ2-1; 10 bases are a match to TRBD1. This CDR3 spans 17 amino acids. Germline V gene sequence: CDR1 SNHLY, CDR2 FYNNEI. After removal of 6 bases from V and 3 bases from J, the junction contained 11 bases not matched to a gene. The CDR3 is CASRPMVRTGGYNEQFF. The CDR3 DNA follows: TGTGCCAGCAGACCCATGGTACGGACAGGGGGCTACAATGAGCAGTTCTTC.

CDR3 residues: CASSLFAGETQYF. The CDR3 region has the DNA TGTGCCAGCAGTCTTTTCGCCGGGGAGACCCAGTACTTC. This chain links TRBV11-2 with TRBJ2-5; D uncertain. From germline, CDR1 is SGHAT and CDR2 FQNNGV. Trimming took off 6 bases at V and 5 bases at J, with 13 bases between the two ends. The CDR3 consists of 13 residues.

CDR3 nucleotides: TGTGCCAGCAGCTTAGGGATCGGCGGGGGCTACGAGCAGTACTTC. This codes for CASSLGIGGGYEQYF. J is TRBJ2-7 and V is TRBV11-2; 7 bases are shared with TRBD2. CDR3 length: 15 residues. The trim removed 1 base at V and 3 bases at J, leaving 6 bases unmatched. Per germline, CDR1 SGHAT and CDR2 FQNNGV.

This clonotype appeared many times. The chain couples TRBV29-1 to TRBJ1-1, with D possibly TRBD1 on 5 matching bases. V lost 6 bases, J lost 3 bases, and 23 bases lay in between. The CDR3 length is 16 residues. Germline V gives CDR1 SQVTM, CDR2 ANQGSEA. The CDR3 DNA sequence: TGCAGCGTCCGGGGACGCCTAAGGAGGGAGGACACTGAAGCTTTCTTT. Translated: CSVRGRLRREDTEAFF.

This clonotype was counted between two and nine times. The chain has TRBV5-1 and TRBJ2-7; D is ambiguous. Germline loops: CDR1 SGHRS, CDR2 YFSETQ. Trimming pared 4 bases from V and 2 bases from J, leaving 13 bases between. The CDR3 spans 14 residues. The CDR3 DNA sequence: TGCGCCAGCAGCCCAAGAATCACGGCCTACGAGCAGTACTTC. Translating it yields CASSPRITAYEQYF.

The table lists this clonotype with many counts. The V and J genes are TRBV11-2 and TRBJ2-1, with D unclear. Trimming shortened V by 7 bases and J by 1 base, and 8 bases separated the two germline ends. CDR1 is SGHAT, CDR2 FQNNGV, per germline. The CDR3 is 13 amino acids. This chain's CDR3 is CASIDTSYNEQFF. CDR3 coding DNA: TGTGCCAGCATAGACACGTCCTACAATGAGCAGTTCTTC.

This clonotype was detected a few times. The chain uses TRBV6-5 and TRBJ2-1; 11 nucleotides align to TRBD2. Germline lookup yields CDR1 MNHEY and CDR2 SVGAGI. Trimming took 0 bases from V and 4 from J; bases not matched to a gene: 8. This CDR3 is 18 amino acids long. CDR3 region: CASSYSGLAGGLYNEQFF. CDR3 DNA: TGTGCCAGCAGTTACTCAGGCCTAGCGGGGGGCCTTTACAATGAGCAGTTCTTC.

This clonotype has a handful of counts. The V call is TRBV27, the J call TRBJ2-5, with TRBD1 as a possible D gene (7 bases). Germline V gives CDR1 MNHEY, CDR2 SMNVEV (reference sequence). CDR3 length: 16 amino acids. Trimming took off 6 bases at V and 5 bases at J, with 22 bases between the two ends. The CDR3 protein is CASREQGDASVETQYF. The DNA of the CDR3 is TGTGCCAGCAGGGAGCAGGGGGATGCTAGCGTCGAGACCCAGTACTTC.

This clonotype was recorded at least ten times. The V gene is TRBV7-6, the J gene TRBJ2-4; 7 bases align to TRBD1. J lost 15 bases, V lost 3 bases, and 8 bases had no gene match. CDR1 and CDR2 (germline): SGHVS, FNYEAQ. The CDR3 is 12 residues long. The CDR3 region is CASSFVPGQLYF. Written as DNA, the CDR3 is TGTGCCAGCAGCTTCGTGCCGGGACAGCTGTACTTC.

This clonotype was counted many times. The chain employs TRBV20-1 and TRBJ1-1; 7 nucleotides align to TRBD1. This CDR3 is 15 amino acids long. V was clipped by 6 bases and J by 1 base; unmatched bases: 11. Germline loops: CDR1 DFQATT, CDR2 SNEGSKA (reference sequence). CDR3 nucleotides: TGCAGTGCCGTGGGACAGAACTACGCGAACACTGAAGCTTTCTTT. Amino acids: CSAVGQNYANTEAFF.

The rearrangement uses TRBV28 and TRBJ2-7; weak D call: TRBD2 (6 bases). Trimming removed 5 bases from V and 3 bases from J, with 17 bases in between. This CDR3 region has 15 residues. Germline values: CDR1 MDHEN, CDR2 SYDVKM. CDR3 in amino acids: CASSPRLEAVYEQYF. CDR3 nucleotides: TGTGCCAGCAGTCCACGACTAGAGGCAGTCTACGAGCAGTACTTC.

This chain links TRBV7-2 with TRBJ2-3; no definite D call. This CDR3 is 16 amino acids long. The germline CDR1 and CDR2 sequences are SGHTA and FQGNSA. Trimming left V 0 bases short and J 0 bases short, with 10 bases between. The CDR3 protein is CASSLAWPLSTDTQYF. In nucleotides, the CDR3 is TGTGCCAGCAGCTTAGCTTGGCCATTAAGCACAGATACGCAGTATTTT.

This clonotype was recorded at least ten times. CDR3 sequence: CATSSERGNSPLHF. The CDR3 coding sequence is TGTGCCACCAGCTCCGAACGGGGTAATTCACCCCTCCACTTT. This rearrangement joins TRBV15 to TRBJ1-6; D not certain. V was trimmed by 5 bases and J by 6 bases, leaving 11 bases between them. Germline CDR1 reads LNHNV; CDR2 reads YYDKDF (reference sequence). The CDR3 is 14 amino acids.

The chain employs TRBV4-3 and TRBJ2-7; 9 bases match TRBD1. Germline V gene sequence: CDR1 LGHNA, CDR2 YSLEER. With 6 bases clipped from V and 0 bases from J, the junction kept 3 bases outside the gene matches. The CDR3 runs to 14 residues. For the CDR3, the DNA is TGCGCCAGCAGTTGGGACAGGGACTCCTACGAGCAGTACTTC. Amino acids: CASSWDRDSYEQYF.

The table lists this clonotype with many counts. The V gene is TRBV28, the J gene TRBJ2-7; 7 bases are shared with TRBD1. Germline V gene lookup returns CDR1 MDHEN and CDR2 SYDVKM. The CDR3 runs to 15 residues. The J segment lost 2 bases and the V segment lost 4 bases, leaving 8 bases of the junction unmatched. CDR3 sequence reads: CASSSAGTAPYEQYF. CDR3 DNA: TGTGCCAGCAGTTCAGCCGGGACAGCCCCCTACGAGCAGTACTTC. The variable domain in full, completed from reference TRBV28 and TRBJ2-7, reads DVKVTQSSRYLVKRTGEKVFLECVQDMDHENMFWYRQDPGLGLRLIYFSYDVKMKEKGDIPEGYSVSREKKERFSLILESASTNQTSMYLCASSSAGTAPYEQYFGPGTRLTVT.